The 23 T cell receptor beta chains reported below all come from one sample, sequenced in a study of blood T cell repertoires in COVID-19. The table came from immunoSEQ multiplex PCR; TCRdb's copy has only in-frame clones and leaves some out. In the table there are 70,000 or so clones, more than 75% of which are singletons. Sequenced input: peripheral blood. Receptors originate from a human donor in a cohort sampled during active COVID-19.

The chain has TRBV6-5 and TRBJ1-2, with 7 bases that match TRBD1. Germline V gene lookup returns CDR1 MNHEY and CDR2 SVGAGI. The CDR3 has 14 residues. V shed 0 bases, J shed 3 bases, and the junction held 1 base outside the gene matches. The CDR3 loop reads CASSYSQGDYGYTF. The CDR3 nucleotides are TGTGCCAGCAGTTACTCCCAGGGGGACTATGGCTACACCTTC.

A single count supports this clone. The gene calls are TRBV19 and TRBJ1-1; possible D gene TRBD1, 6 bases. The CDR3 extends over 16 amino acids. CDR1 is LNHDA and CDR2 is SQIVND in the germline V gene (reference sequence). Trimming stripped 5 bases from V and 0 bases from J, with 16 bases between. The CDR3 DNA reads TGTGCCAGTAGTTCCCGGGCACAGGGCGTGAACACTGAAGCTTTCTTT. It is translated as CASSSRAQGVNTEAFF.

This clone was seen only once. The chain is built from TRBV25-1 and TRBJ1-4; D is unresolved. From germline, CDR1 is MGHDK and CDR2 SYGVNS. The CDR3 has 13 amino acids. Trimming removed 5 bases at V and 8 bases at J, with 12 bases between. The CDR3 reads CASSRSAIEKLFF. In nucleotides, the CDR3 is TGTGCCAGCAGTCGGAGCGCGATAGAAAAACTGTTTTTT.

J is TRBJ1-3 and V is TRBV15; D possibly corresponds to TRBD1 (5 bases). This CDR3 is 14 amino acids long. In germline, CDR1 is LNHNV, CDR2 YYDKDF (reference sequence). V lost 9 bases and J 0 bases, leaving 12 bases between the germline ends. The CDR3 is CATGEPGSGNTIYF. The CDR3 DNA reads TGTGCCACAGGGGAACCCGGCTCTGGAAACACCATATATTTT.

The rearrangement joins TRBV6-5 to TRBJ2-7, with 9 bases fitting TRBD1. This CDR3 comprises 12 residues. Germline V gives CDR1 MNHEY, CDR2 SVGAGI. The ends lost 8 bases at V and 7 bases at J; junction bases unmatched: 6. The CDR3 spells CASGQGRGEQYV. Here the CDR3 DNA reads TGTGCCAGCGGACAGGGGAGAGGGGAGCAGTACGTC.

The J gene is TRBJ1-4, the V gene TRBV5-6; the match to TRBD1 covers 7 bases. The CDR3 has 15 residues. The ends lost 1 base at V and 8 bases at J; junction bases unmatched: 8. The germline V gene has CDR1 SGHDT and CDR2 YYEEEE. The DNA for the CDR3 is TGTGCCAGCAGCTTGTGGACAGGATTAGGCGAAAAACTGTTTTTT. Amino acids: CASSLWTGLGEKLFF.

This sequence joins TRBV7-2 and TRBJ2-7, with TRBD2 matching 11 bases. Germline assignment: CDR1 SGHTA and CDR2 FQGNSA. The CDR3 consists of 15 residues. V trimming: 1 base; J trimming: 3 bases; junction bases outside the gene matches: 2. The CDR3: CASSLDTSGSYEQYF. In DNA form, the CDR3 reads TGTGCCAGCAGCTTAGATACTAGCGGGAGCTACGAGCAGTACTTC.

This clone was detected only once. This chain uses TRBV18 with TRBJ2-1; 10 nucleotides agree with TRBD2. CDR1 is KGHSH, CDR2 LQKENI, per germline. The trim removed 1 base at V and 6 bases at J, leaving 15 bases unmatched. The CDR3 contains 19 residues. This CDR3 reads CASSPQSLAGVGIRNEQFF. CDR3 coding DNA: TGTGCCAGCTCACCACAGAGTCTAGCGGGAGTGGGGATACGCAATGAGCAGTTCTTC.

This clone came up once. This chain connects TRBV4-2 to TRBJ2-1, with D uncertain. The CDR3 contains 18 residues. Germline V gene lookup returns CDR1 LGHNA and CDR2 YNFKEQ. With 0 bases removed from V and 7 bases from J, the gap between germline ends came to 22 bases. The CDR3 reads CASSQDRRVAAPSNEQFF. The CDR3 DNA is TGTGCCAGCAGCCAAGATCGCCGGGTTGCGGCGCCATCTAATGAGCAGTTCTTC.

The J gene is TRBJ2-5, the V gene TRBV7-6; 7 nucleotides line up with TRBD1. Germline trimming cut 4 bases from V and 2 bases from J; bases unmatched to any gene: 4. CDR1 SGHVS and CDR2 FNYEAQ come from the germline V gene. CDR3 length: 14 amino acids. The CDR3 is CASSSRGPQETQYF. Here the CDR3 DNA reads TGTGCCAGCAGCTCGAGGGGGCCACAAGAGACCCAGTACTTC. Together with reference TRBV7-6 and TRBJ2-5, the CDR3 gives the full variable domain: GAGVSQSPRYKVTKRGQDVALRCDPISGHVSLYWYRQALGQGPEFLTYFNYEAQQDKSGLPNDRFSAERPEGSISTLTIQRTEQRDSAMYRCASSSRGPQETQYFGPGTRLLVL.

This chain connects TRBV7-2 to TRBJ1-2; the D gene is possibly TRBD1 (6 bases). CDR1 and CDR2 from the germline V gene are SGHTA and FQGNSA. V shed 4 bases and J shed 5 bases, with 11 bases lying between them. CDR3 length equals 13 residues. The DNA for the CDR3 is TGTGCCAGCAGCTCCCTAGGACAGTATGGCTACACCTTC. It translates to CASSSLGQYGYTF.

V gene TRBV5-6 combines with J gene TRBJ1-1; unclear D gene. Germline-derived CDR1 and CDR2 are SGHDT and YYEEEE. The CDR3 has 12 residues. V was shortened by 4 bases and J by 8 bases, with 12 bases between the two germline ends. The CDR3 sequence: CASSAGGREAFF. For the CDR3, the DNA is TGTGCCAGCAGCGCCGGAGGGAGAGAAGCTTTCTTT.

This clone showed up just once. The gene calls are TRBV7-6 and TRBJ2-2; possible D gene TRBD2, 5 bases. This CDR3 is built from 14 residues. Germline V CDR1 and CDR2: SGHVS, FNYEAQ. Between the trimmed V and J ends, which lost 6 bases and 4 bases, there was a span of 12 bases. CDR3 sequence (DNA): TGTGCCAGCAGGAGGGTCTCAACCACCGGGGAGCTGTTTTTT. Translated, it gives CASRRVSTTGELFF.

The rearrangement joins TRBV6-5 to TRBJ1-1; D ambiguous. The CDR3 runs to 16 residues. Trimming stripped 0 bases from V and 1 base from J, with 12 bases between. Germline CDR1 MNHEY, CDR2 SVGAGI. Here the CDR3 reads CASSYSITPGNTEAFF. In DNA form, the CDR3 reads TGTGCCAGCAGTTACTCGATCACCCCGGGGAACACTGAAGCTTTCTTT.

As to this clone: The sample holds other DNA sequences that translate to the same CDR3. This sequence joins TRBV3-1 (or the pseudogene TRBV3-2) and TRBJ1-4, with no clear D. The CDR3 has 13 amino acids. V lost 3 bases and J 4 bases, leaving 6 bases between the germline ends. Germline CDR1 and CDR2: LGHDT and YNNKEL (reference sequence). CDR3 nucleotides: TGTGCCAGCAGCCAGAGAGGTAATGAAAAACTGTTTTTT. Protein product: CASSQRGNEKLFF.

V gene TRBV15 combines with J gene TRBJ2-3; TRBD2 is a possible D gene (6 bases). This CDR3 contains 13 residues. Germline loops: CDR1 LNHNV, CDR2 YYDKDF (reference sequence). V gave up 5 bases and J gave up 1 base, with 7 bases separating them. The CDR3 spells CATSRRGTDTQYF. CDR3 DNA: TGTGCCACCAGCCGGAGGGGCACAGATACGCAGTATTTT. Full variable domain (remainder filled in from reference TRBV15 and TRBJ2-3): DAMVIQNPRYQVTQFGKPVTLSCSQTLNHNVMYWYQQKSSQAPKLLFHYYDKDFNNEADTPDNFQSRRPNTSFCFLDIRSPGLGDTAMYLCATSRRGTDTQYFGPGTRLTVL.

The chain carries TRBV29-1 and TRBJ2-3, with 9 bases identical to TRBD2. In germline, CDR1 is SQVTM, CDR2 ANQGSEA. The V segment lost 3 bases and the J segment 3 bases; nucleotides outside the gene matches: 7. This CDR3 region has 15 residues. The CDR3 is CSVEVAGDGTDTQYF. CDR3 coding DNA: TGCAGCGTTGAGGTAGCGGGAGATGGTACAGATACGCAGTATTTT.

The chain has TRBV11-2 and TRBJ2-2; TRBD2 aligns across 11 bases. The CDR3 spans 18 residues. The ends lost 1 base at V and 4 bases at J; junction bases unmatched: 8. Germline V gene lookup returns CDR1 SGHAT and CDR2 FQNNGV. In DNA form, the CDR3 reads TGTGCCAGCAGCTTAGGGATAGCGGGAGGGCCGGGCACCGGGGAGCTGTTTTTT. This translates into CASSLGIAGGPGTGELFF.

This CDR3 reads CASSLRQAGGEQFF. The CDR3 bases are TGTGCCAGCAGCTTGAGGCAAGCGGGGGGTGAGCAGTTCTTC. This rearrangement joins TRBV5-6 to TRBJ2-1; TRBD2 matches at 9 bases. The CDR3 has 14 residues. The V gene's germline CDR1 is SGHDT and CDR2 YYEEEE. V trimming: 1 base; J trimming: 9 bases; junction bases outside the gene matches: 5.

The chain couples TRBV20-1 to TRBJ2-5; D is unclear. The length of the CDR3 is 13 residues. Germline values: CDR1 DFQATT, CDR2 SNEGSKA (reference sequence). V was clipped by 3 bases and J by 5 bases, with 13 bases between them. The DNA of the CDR3 is TGCAGTGCTAGTGCCCCCGGGTCGGAGACCCAGTACTTC. It specifies CSASAPGSETQYF.

This clone was recorded only once. This chain connects TRBV5-6 to TRBJ1-2; tentatively, D is TRBD1 (5 bases). Trimming stripped 0 bases from V and 3 bases from J, with 15 bases between. The length of the CDR3 is 16 residues. Per germline, CDR1 SGHDT and CDR2 YYEEEE. CDR3: CASSLGVQGGYYGYTF. CDR3 bases: TGTGCCAGCAGCTTGGGGGTCCAGGGAGGTTACTATGGCTACACCTTC.

This clone was observed once. The rearrangement joins TRBV2 to TRBJ2-1; 7 nucleotides align to TRBD1. The CDR3 totals 14 residues. The J segment lost 1 base and the V segment lost 10 bases, leaving 7 bases of the junction unmatched. The V gene's germline CDR1 is SNHLY and CDR2 FYNNEI. CDR3 loop: CAIVPGQSYNEQFF. Written as DNA, the CDR3 is TGTGCCATCGTACCGGGACAGTCCTACAATGAGCAGTTCTTC.

The CDR3 loop reads CASSLVVSGSSEQFF. DNA for the CDR3: TGTGCCAGCAGCTTAGTGGTTAGCGGGAGTTCTGAGCAGTTCTTC. The chain links TRBV7-2 to TRBJ2-1; 9 bases match TRBD2. Germline loops: CDR1 SGHTA, CDR2 FQGNSA. The CDR3 is 15 residues long. The V gene end was trimmed by 1 base and the J gene end by 9 bases; junction bases not matched to a gene: 7.